This TCR beta chain was captured in a study of blood T cell repertoires in COVID-19. The wider study: COVID-19 samples from acute and convalescent phases originated in the United States, Italy and Spain. Sources were T cells, B-cell-depleted T cells, or PBMCs; the material itself was cDNA or gDNA.

Germline V gives CDR1 SQVTM, CDR2 ANQGSEA. V dropped 4 bases and J dropped 4 bases, with 7 bases sitting between them. The CDR3 has 11 residues. As handled by the study authors: Reference gene primer amplification gave nucleated cell count estimates. TCRdb's copy holds only in-frame clones and misses some; the assay was immunoSEQ multiplex PCR. V and J calls and clone size come straight from that table; D and trimming were deduced from the DNA. The profile shows a few hundred thousand clones, around nine tenths of them singletons. The sequenced sample consisted of peripheral blood. The sequence was obtained from a man between 60 and 70 years old with acute or convalescent COVID-19. The chain is built from TRBV29-1 and TRBJ1-1; D not certain. The DNA of the CDR3 is TGCAGCGTTGTCCCACTCACTGAAGCTTTCTTT. Amino acids: CSVVPLTEAFF.